The 20 T cell receptor beta chains given below trace back to one sample, sequenced in a study of T cell responses to AZD1222 COVID-19 vaccine. Sequencing used immunoSEQ multiplex PCR; TCRdb keeps in-frame clones, though not all of them. The table records fewer than 150,000 clones, more than 75% of them present only once. The sample consisted of peripheral blood, taken 28 days after the second AZD1222 dose. The receptors shown here come from an adult who received the AZD1222 COVID-19 vaccine.

The chain recombines TRBV4-1 with TRBJ2-4; D ambiguous. V was cut by 2 bases and J by 1 base, with 6 bases left in between. The CDR3 length is 14 residues. The V gene's germline CDR1 is MGHRA and CDR2 YSYEKL. In DNA form, the CDR3 reads TGCGCCAGCAGCCAAAGAGCGGCCAAAAACATTCAGTACTTC. Residues: CASSQRAAKNIQYF.

V usage is TRBV5-1 and J usage is TRBJ1-3, with D uncertain. CDR1 is SGHRS, CDR2 YFSETQ, per germline. The CDR3 covers 13 residues. V lost 2 bases and J lost 4, with 7 bases in between. CDR3 coding DNA: TGCGCCAGCAGCTTAGGATCGGGAAACACCATATATTTT. This sequence encodes CASSLGSGNTIYF.

This sequence joins TRBV11-3 and TRBJ1-1, with D unresolved. Trimming pared 4 bases from V and 0 bases from J, leaving 6 bases between. The CDR3 is made up of 13 amino acids. Germline V gene lookup returns CDR1 SGHNT and CDR2 YENEEA. CDR3 sequence reads: CASSSFVNTEAFF. The CDR3 region has the DNA TGTGCCAGCAGCTCTTTTGTGAACACTGAAGCTTTCTTT.

This chain uses TRBV3-1 (or the pseudogene TRBV3-2) with TRBJ1-5; D gene unclear. CDR1 LGHDT and CDR2 YNNKEL come from the germline V gene (reference sequence). With 1 base removed from V and 5 bases from J, the gap between germline ends came to 9 bases. CDR3 length: 14 amino acids. CDR3 sequence reads: CASSQGWAYQPQHF. The CDR3 DNA follows: TGTGCCAGCAGCCAAGGATGGGCCTATCAGCCCCAGCATTTT.

V usage is TRBV19 and J usage is TRBJ1-1; a weak D match, TRBD1 (5 bases). In germline, CDR1 is LNHDA, CDR2 SQIVND (reference sequence). CDR3 length: 14 residues. V shed 9 bases and J shed 2 bases, with 16 bases lying between them. DNA of the CDR3: TGTGCCAGCCGCGACCGGGACCTAAACACTGAAGCTTTCTTT. This translates into CASRDRDLNTEAFF. Full variable domain (outside the CDR3, taken from reference TRBV19 and TRBJ1-1): DGGITQSPKYLFRKEGQNVTLSCEQNLNHDAMYWYRQDPGQGLRLIYYSQIVNDFQKGDIAEGYSVSREKKESFPLTVTSAQKNPTAFYLCASRDRDLNTEAFFGQGTRLTVV.

The chain couples TRBV18 to TRBJ1-1, with a tentative D call TRBD1 (6 bases). The CDR3 has 16 amino acids. The V end lost 3 bases, the J end lost 4 bases, and 18 bases lay between the germline ends. Germline CDR1 KGHSH, CDR2 LQKENI. The CDR3 DNA reads TGTGCCAGCTCACCGGTTCTGGGACACCAGGCCACTGAAGCTTTCTTT. Amino acids: CASSPVLGHQATEAFF.

The chain employs TRBV7-8 and TRBJ1-1; no firm D call. V was pared by 3 bases and J by 1 base, with 3 bases between. Germline loops: CDR1 SGHVS, CDR2 FQNEAQ. The CDR3 contains 12 residues. CDR3 nucleotides: TGTGCCAGCAGCTTCAGGAACACTGAAGCTTTCTTT. Residues: CASSFRNTEAFF. The full variable domain, completed using reference TRBV7-8 and TRBJ1-1, is GAGVSQSPRYKVAKRGQDVALRCDPISGHVSLFWYQQALGQGPEFLTYFQNEAQLDKSGLPSDRFFAERPEGSVSTLKIQRTQQEDSAVYLCASSFRNTEAFFGQGTRLTVV.

In this sample, this clone turned up a few times. V and J are TRBV2 and TRBJ2-4; 8 bases fit TRBD1. Trimming cost V 6 bases and J 3 bases; bases outside gene matches: 10. The CDR3 is 16 residues long. Germline CDR1 reads SNHLY; CDR2 reads FYNNEI. CDR3 in DNA: TGTGCCAGCAGCATATCAGGGGGCGCGGGCAAAAACATTCAGTACTTC. It yields the protein CASSISGGAGKNIQYF.

The chain couples TRBV28 to TRBJ2-1; D not resolved. The V end lost 5 bases, the J end lost 0 bases, and 14 bases lay between the germline ends. The CDR3 totals 16 residues. Germline values: CDR1 MDHEN, CDR2 SYDVKM. CDR3: CASSLWSGSSYNEQFF. CDR3 in DNA: TGTGCCAGCAGTCTCTGGTCAGGAAGCTCCTACAATGAGCAGTTCTTC.

The V call is TRBV21-1, the J call TRBJ2-6. TRBV21-1 is annotated as a pseudogene. CDR3 length: 16 amino acids. CDR3 residues: CASSKAGFSGANVLTF. The CDR3, as DNA: TGTGCCAGCAGCAAAGCAGGGTTCTCTGGGGCCAACGTCCTGACTTTC.

The V call is TRBV2, the J call TRBJ2-3, with 9 bases aligning to TRBD2. V dropped 6 bases and J dropped 7; count of bases not matched to a gene: 14. This CDR3 spans 16 amino acids. Germline V gene data show CDR1 as SNHLY and CDR2 as FYNNEI. For the CDR3, the DNA is TGTGCCAGCAGCGGACCGGGACTAGCAACGGGGAATACGCAGTATTTT. Its protein product is CASSGPGLATGNTQYF.

The chain joins TRBV4-3 to TRBJ2-7; possibly TRBD2 for D (6 bases). V lost 1 base and J 3 bases, leaving 16 bases between the germline ends. CDR3 length equals 16 residues. Germline assignment: CDR1 LGHNA and CDR2 YSLEER. The CDR3 nucleotides are TGCGCCAGCAGCCAAGTTGGAGGACCGGGGGTCTACGAGCAGTACTTC. It is translated as CASSQVGGPGVYEQYF.

This rearrangement joins TRBV5-1 to TRBJ1-2, with D possibly being TRBD1 (6 bases). Between the trimmed V and J ends, which lost 3 bases and 8 bases, there was a span of 17 bases. The CDR3 has 14 residues. From germline, CDR1 is SGHRS and CDR2 YFSETQ. The CDR3 is CASSSPGTKGGYTF. CDR3 sequence (DNA): TGCGCCAGCAGCTCACCTGGGACAAAGGGCGGCTACACCTTC.

This sequence joins TRBV4-1 and TRBJ2-1; 10 positions agree with TRBD2. Germline V gene data show CDR1 as MGHRA and CDR2 as YSYEKL. With V trimmed by 1 base and J by 7 bases, 7 bases remained unmatched. There are 16 residues in the CDR3. The CDR3 loop is CASSQGQLAGMNEQFF. The CDR3 bases are TGCGCCAGCAGCCAAGGACAACTAGCGGGAATGAATGAGCAGTTCTTC.

The chain has TRBV7-3 and TRBJ2-7; either TRBD1 or TRBD2 may fit D (5 bases each). Germline lookup yields CDR1 SGHTA and CDR2 FQGTGA. The V end lost 2 bases, the J end lost 2 bases, and 13 bases lay between the germline ends. This CDR3 has 15 amino acids. The CDR3 spells CASSLGGETPYEQYF. The CDR3 DNA reads TGTGCCAGCAGCTTAGGGGGAGAGACCCCCTACGAGCAGTACTTC.

The genes are TRBV14 and TRBJ2-3, with 8 bases that match TRBD1. Germline V gene sequence: CDR1 SGHDN, CDR2 FVKESK. Trimming took 2 bases from V and 6 from J; bases not matched to a gene: 10. The CDR3 runs to 16 residues. The CDR3 spells CASSQFRGPGQDTQYF. The CDR3 DNA sequence: TGTGCCAGCAGCCAATTCAGGGGGCCAGGTCAGGATACGCAGTATTTT.

The chain couples TRBV19 to TRBJ1-5, with 7 bases identical to TRBD1. The V gene's germline CDR1 is LNHDA and CDR2 SQIVND (reference sequence). This CDR3 has 15 residues. The trim removed 11 bases at V and 0 bases at J, leaving 10 bases unmatched. The CDR3 nucleotides are TGTGCCTCTCACCCAACAGGGGCTAGCAATCAGCCCCAGCATTTT. Translating gives CASHPTGASNQPQHF.

This clone is a singleton in its sample. The chain employs TRBV11-2 and TRBJ1-1; D perhaps matches TRBD1 (5 bases). V dropped 8 bases and J dropped 8 bases, with 27 bases sitting between them. Germline assignment: CDR1 SGHAT and CDR2 FQNNGV. CDR3 length equals 16 residues. The CDR3 spells CASCSQWGGSGREAFF. For the CDR3, the DNA is TGTGCCAGCTGCTCCCAGTGGGGGGGGAGCGGTCGAGAAGCTTTCTTT.

This clone was observed a single time. This rearrangement joins TRBV6-2 or TRBV6-3 to TRBJ2-7; D might be TRBD1 (6 bases). CDR1 and CDR2 from the germline V gene are MNHEY and SVGEGT. V lost 2 bases, J lost 1 base, and 6 bases lay in between. The CDR3 has 13 residues. CDR3 loop: CASSYQGSYEQYF. CDR3 nucleotide sequence: TGTGCCAGCAGTTACCAGGGGTCCTACGAGCAGTACTTC.

The chain couples TRBV4-1 to TRBJ1-1, with D tentatively TRBD1 (6 bases). This CDR3 region has 17 residues. Deletions cut 1 base from V and 2 bases from J, with 17 bases between. Germline V gene lookup returns CDR1 MGHRA and CDR2 YSYEKL. The CDR3 DNA is TGCGCCAGCAGCCAAGCCCAGGGGAGGGGGTTCAACACTGAAGCTTTCTTT. This encodes CASSQAQGRGFNTEAFF.